This T cell receptor (beta chain) came from a study of blood T cell repertoires in COVID-19. Turning to the study itself: From the United States, Italy and Spain came samples of acute and convalescent COVID-19. Sample material is recorded as cDNA or gDNA derived from T cells, B-cell-depleted T cells, or PBMCs.

Authors' processing steps: Cell counts per sample came from amplifying reference gene primers. The table came from immunoSEQ multiplex PCR; TCRdb's copy has only in-frame clones and leaves some out. D and trimming come from the DNA, and the V and J calls and clone size come from that table. Of fewer than 250,000 clones in the sample, approximately 88% are singletons; the top ten hold about 3.5%. Enrolled through a virtual design, the participants were between about 18 and 89 years of age and came from about two dozen US areas. Germline values: CDR1 SEHNR, CDR2 FQNEAQ (reference sequence). V lost 2 bases and J lost 0; bases outside the gene matches: 5. CDR3 length: 16 residues.

Sequenced: PBMCs or T cells enriched from blood (not recorded which). The gene calls are TRBV7-9 and TRBJ2-3, with 7 bases that match TRBD2. This clonotype was obtained from a woman aged 25 to 45 who had recovered from COVID-19. The DNA of the CDR3 is TGTGCCAGCAGCTTAAGTAGCGGGTTCAGCACAGATACGCAGTATTTT. Translation: CASSLSSGFSTDTQYF.